This T cell receptor beta chain was captured by sequencing in a study of T cells expressing NK-cell markers. Overall study: Among the eight sequenced donors, seven tested HCMV-seropositive and one tested seronegative. Study findings and constraints: Roughly 6 of the donors carried dominant NKG2C+ clonotypes that took up roughly 1.0-8% of their CD8+ T cells.

Regarding this clonotype: Its specificity is not known.

With the 5' RACE reads reprocessed, TCRdb shows one record per CDR3 protein and no DNA. The sample spans roughly 390,000 distinct CDR3 sequences; the ten largest clones claim around 10%. In germline, CDR1 is MNHEY, CDR2 SVGAGI. The CDR3 covers 15 residues. V gene TRBV6-5 combines with J gene TRBJ1-5; lacking DNA, the TRBD1 call made by TCRdb goes unchecked. The sequencing input was blood T cells: a sorted CD56 or NKG2C T cell subset, CD4+ or CD8+ T cells, or bulk PBMC T cells (not recorded which). The clonotype was recovered from a woman in her forties or fifties in good health. The chain's CDR3 is CASSLAGKGNQPQHF.